This T cell receptor (beta chain) was identified in a study of blood T cell repertoires in COVID-19. Study background: Sources were T cells, B-cell-depleted T cells, or PBMCs; the material itself was cDNA or gDNA.

Authors' analysis steps: Cell counts per sample came from amplifying reference gene primers. Assay: immunoSEQ multiplex PCR; the TCRdb copy retains only in-frame clones and omits some. V and J calls and clone size are copied from that table; D and trimming were computed from the DNA. The sample carries 400,000 to 500,000 clones, 88% recorded once. The CDR3 is 15 amino acids. The germline V gene encodes CDR1 SGHRS and CDR2 YFSETQ. V was shortened by 4 bases and J by 7 bases, with 15 bases between the two germline ends. Recovered Cohort 3 donors showed two negative PCRs, clearance, or symptom resolution.

The sample comprised PBMCs or T cells enriched from blood (not recorded which). The rearrangement uses TRBV5-1 and TRBJ1-6; D not certain. The sequence derives from a woman in her thirties or forties who had recovered from COVID-19. As DNA, the CDR3 is TGCGCCAGCAGCCCAGCCGGGAGCACAAATTCACCCCTCCACTTT. It yields the protein CASSPAGSTNSPLHF.